The clone carrying this TCR beta chain has ten or more counts. Antigen: not known. Stated time point: pre-sensitization, week 0. The treatment was: therapeutic diphenylcyclopropenone sensitization with weekly scalp DPC. These data come from a study of human T cells and chemical hapten exposure. For the study at large: The patch tests put 0.01% DPC on the skin of the upper back and were read 6 days later. Study-wide results and caveats: Expanded TCR sets contained significantly more large CDR3 similarity clusters than controls.

Using its own MiXCR run on the RACE reads, TCRdb lists one record per CDR3 protein. The sample holds approximately 57,000 distinct CDR3 sequences; 9.5% to 10% are singletons and the top ten take 8% to 10%. This CDR3 is built from 14 residues. Germline-derived CDR1 and CDR2 are MNHEY and SMNVEV (reference sequence). V was clipped by 8 bases and J by 1 base, with 15 bases between them. The source material was whole blood, sampled in connection with sensitization to the hapten diphenylcyclopropenone (DPC). This rearrangement joins TRBV27 to TRBJ2-7; a possible D gene is TRBD2 (6 bases). This TCR was sampled from a man in his forties with alopecia areata. Some clones in this sample may be carry-over from other donors' samples. This chain's CDR3 is CASQVRRGSYEQYF. The CDR3 nucleotides read TGTGCCAGCCAGGTCAGGCGGGGATCCTACGAGCAGTACTTC.